This TCR beta chain appears in the sequencing data of a study of blood T cell repertoires in COVID-19. Study as a whole: Before being deemed recovered, Cohort 3 donors had two negative PCRs, clearance, or symptom resolution. PBMCs, B-cell-depleted T cells, or T cells provided the cDNA or gDNA that made up the material.

Living in about two dozen US areas, the participants were between about 18 and 95 years of age. Participant-given clinical history determined each cohort assignment. The repertoire was sequenced with immunoSEQ multiplex PCR; TCRdb's copy has only in-frame clones and lacks some. This table has under 300,000 clones, 88% appearing once. What was sequenced was PBMCs or T cells enriched from blood (not recorded which). The TCR was taken from a woman aged 55-70 years in a cohort exposed to, infected with or recovered from COVID-19 (not recorded which).

The DNA for the CDR3 is TGTGCCAGTACCTTGGATTGGCAGGGAGGAACTGAAGCTTTCTTT. It translates to CASTLDWQGGTEAFF. The rearrangement links TRBV19 to TRBJ1-1; maybe TRBD1 (5 bases). Germline V CDR1 and CDR2: LNHDA, SQIVND (reference sequence). Trimming stripped 7 bases from V and 5 bases from J, with 20 bases between. The CDR3 is made up of 15 amino acids.